This T cell receptor beta chain is drawn from a study of shared clonotypes between healthy human individuals. Broader study findings: Represented genetic and exposure-history diversity was restricted by having few donors. Naive subsets usually exceeded memory subsets in estimated richness.

Only in-frame clones appear in the TCRdb table, and some are missing; sequencing was by immunoSEQ multiplex PCR. Among fewer than 3 million clones listed, around 93% were seen once. Worth noting for this clone: No antigen is known for it.

Germline CDR1 GTSNPN, CDR2 SVGIG (reference sequence). V dropped 4 bases and J dropped 0 bases, with 9 bases sitting between them. The CDR3 totals 13 residues. Both subsets, CD45RA+ naive and CD45RA-negative memory, were split from the CD4+ cells. V is TRBV30 and J is TRBJ1-2, with no clear D. The receptor was isolated from a man between 18 and 29 years old in good health. Some clones in this sample may be carry-over from other donors' samples. The specimen sequenced was naive CD4+ T cells from PBMCs. Subset denoted: CD45RA+ positively selected. In nucleotides, the CDR3 is TGTGCCTGGACAGGCTTAGCTAACTATGGCTACACCTTC. Encoded protein: CAWTGLANYGYTF.